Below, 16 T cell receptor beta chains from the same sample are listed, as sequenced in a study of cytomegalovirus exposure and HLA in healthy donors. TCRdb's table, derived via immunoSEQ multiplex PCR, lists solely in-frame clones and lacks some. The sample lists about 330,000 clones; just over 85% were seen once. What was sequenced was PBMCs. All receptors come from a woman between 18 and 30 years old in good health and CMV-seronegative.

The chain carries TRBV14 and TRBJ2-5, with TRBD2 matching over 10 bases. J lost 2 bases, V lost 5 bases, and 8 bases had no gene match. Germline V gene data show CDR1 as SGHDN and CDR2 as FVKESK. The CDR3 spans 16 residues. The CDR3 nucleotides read TGTGCCAGCAGCGCGCCCGGACTAGCGGAACAAGAGACCCAGTACTTC. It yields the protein CASSAPGLAEQETQYF.

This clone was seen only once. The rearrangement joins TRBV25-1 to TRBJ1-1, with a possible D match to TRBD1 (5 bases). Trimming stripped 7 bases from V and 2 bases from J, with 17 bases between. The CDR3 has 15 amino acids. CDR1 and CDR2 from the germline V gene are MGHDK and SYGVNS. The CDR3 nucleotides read TGTGCCAGCAAGTCGGGGGGGTTCGAAAACACTGAAGCTTTCTTT. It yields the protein CASKSGGFENTEAFF. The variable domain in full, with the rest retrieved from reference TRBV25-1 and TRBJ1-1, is EADIYQTPRYLVIGTGKKITLECSQTMGHDKMYWYQQDPGMELHLIHYSYGVNSTEKGDLSSESTVSRIRTEHFPLTLESARPSHTSQYLCASKSGGFENTEAFFGQGTRLTVV.

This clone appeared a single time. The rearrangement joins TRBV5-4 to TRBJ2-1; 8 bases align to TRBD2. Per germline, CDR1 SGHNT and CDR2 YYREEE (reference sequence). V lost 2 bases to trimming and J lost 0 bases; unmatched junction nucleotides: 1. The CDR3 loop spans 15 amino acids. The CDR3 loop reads CASSLSGSSYNEQFF. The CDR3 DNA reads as TGTGCCAGCAGCTTAAGCGGGAGCTCCTACAATGAGCAGTTCTTC.

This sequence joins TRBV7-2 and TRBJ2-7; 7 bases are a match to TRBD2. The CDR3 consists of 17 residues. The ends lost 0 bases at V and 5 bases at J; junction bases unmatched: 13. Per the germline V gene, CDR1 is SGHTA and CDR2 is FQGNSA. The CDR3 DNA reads TGTGCCAGCAGCTTAGCGGGTTGGGCTAGCGGATCCCACGAGCAGTACTTC. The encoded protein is CASSLAGWASGSHEQYF.

This chain's CDR3 is CASSPTGQVPYEQYF. The CDR3 region has the DNA TGTGCCAGTAGTCCGACGGGACAGGTCCCCTACGAGCAGTACTTC. This rearrangement joins TRBV19 to TRBJ2-7, with 8 bases aligning to TRBD1. This CDR3 is 15 amino acids long. Germline loops: CDR1 LNHDA, CDR2 SQIVND (reference sequence). J lost 2 bases, V lost 5 bases, and 8 bases had no gene match.

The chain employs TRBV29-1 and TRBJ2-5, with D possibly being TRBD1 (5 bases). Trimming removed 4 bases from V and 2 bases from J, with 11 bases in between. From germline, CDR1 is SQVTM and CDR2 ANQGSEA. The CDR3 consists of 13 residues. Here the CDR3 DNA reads TGCAGCGTTGCTAGACAGCCTCAAGAGACCCAGTACTTC. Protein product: CSVARQPQETQYF.

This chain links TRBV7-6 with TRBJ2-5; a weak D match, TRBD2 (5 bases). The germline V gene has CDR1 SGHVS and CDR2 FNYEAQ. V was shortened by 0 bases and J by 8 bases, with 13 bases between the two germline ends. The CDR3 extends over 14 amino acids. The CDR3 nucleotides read TGTGCCAGCAGCTTAGCAGGGAGCACCGACACCCAGTACTTC. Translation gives CASSLAGSTDTQYF.

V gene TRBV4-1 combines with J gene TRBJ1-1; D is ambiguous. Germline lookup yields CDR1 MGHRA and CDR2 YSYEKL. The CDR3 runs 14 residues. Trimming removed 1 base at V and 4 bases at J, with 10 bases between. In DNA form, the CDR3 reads TGCGCCAGCAGCCAAGTGTACAGTGGCACTGAAGCTTTCTTT. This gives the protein CASSQVYSGTEAFF.

The chain's CDR3 is CASSERTGSSYEQYF. As DNA, the CDR3 is TGTGCCAGCAGCGAAAGGACGGGGAGCTCCTACGAGCAGTACTTC. This sequence joins TRBV9 and TRBJ2-7, with a possible D match to TRBD2 (5 bases). There are 15 residues in the CDR3. Deletions cut 3 bases from V and 0 bases from J, with 13 bases between. Germline assignment: CDR1 SGDLS and CDR2 YYNGEE.

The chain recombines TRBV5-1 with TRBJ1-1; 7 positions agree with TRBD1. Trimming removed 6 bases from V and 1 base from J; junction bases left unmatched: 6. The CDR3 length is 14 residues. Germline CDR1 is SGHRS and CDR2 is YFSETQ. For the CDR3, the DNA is TGCGCCAGCAACGTGGGACAGTCGAACACTGAAGCTTTCTTT. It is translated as CASNVGQSNTEAFF.

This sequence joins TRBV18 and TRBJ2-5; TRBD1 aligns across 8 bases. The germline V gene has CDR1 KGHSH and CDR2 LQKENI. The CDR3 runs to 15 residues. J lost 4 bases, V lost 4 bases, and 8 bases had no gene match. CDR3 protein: CASSRATGGLETQYF. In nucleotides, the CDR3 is TGTGCCAGCTCACGAGCTACAGGGGGTTTAGAGACCCAGTACTTC.

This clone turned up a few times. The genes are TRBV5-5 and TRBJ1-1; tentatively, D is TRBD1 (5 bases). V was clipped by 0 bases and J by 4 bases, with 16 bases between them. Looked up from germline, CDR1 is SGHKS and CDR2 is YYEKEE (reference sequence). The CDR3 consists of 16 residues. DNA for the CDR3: TGTGCCAGCAGCTTGGCACCCGGGGGTTGGGGCACTGAAGCTTTCTTT. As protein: CASSLAPGGWGTEAFF.

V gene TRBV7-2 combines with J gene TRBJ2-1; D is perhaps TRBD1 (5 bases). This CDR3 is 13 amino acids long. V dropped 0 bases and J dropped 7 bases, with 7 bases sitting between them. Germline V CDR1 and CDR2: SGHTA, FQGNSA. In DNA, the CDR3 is TGTGCCAGCAGCTTAGCAGGGGTAAATGAGCAGTTCTTC. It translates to CASSLAGVNEQFF.

Written as DNA, the CDR3 is TGTGCCAGCAGTTTGGGGGGGATGAACACTGAAGCTTTCTTT. Translating it yields CASSLGGMNTEAFF. The V call is TRBV28, the J call TRBJ1-1; D possibly corresponds to TRBD1 (5 bases). CDR3 length: 14 amino acids. Trimming took off 3 bases at V and 0 bases at J, with 8 bases between the two ends. Germline CDR1 reads MDHEN; CDR2 reads SYDVKM.

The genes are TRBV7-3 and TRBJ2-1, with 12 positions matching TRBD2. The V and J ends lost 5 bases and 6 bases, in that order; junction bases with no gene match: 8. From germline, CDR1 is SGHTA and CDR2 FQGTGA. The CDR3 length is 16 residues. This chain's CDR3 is CASSVDPSGRGNEQFF. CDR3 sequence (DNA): TGTGCCAGCAGCGTTGATCCTAGCGGGAGGGGCAATGAGCAGTTCTTC.

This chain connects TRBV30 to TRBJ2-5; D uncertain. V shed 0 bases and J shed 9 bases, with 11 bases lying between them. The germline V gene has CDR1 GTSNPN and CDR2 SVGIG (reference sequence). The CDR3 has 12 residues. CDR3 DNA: TGTGCCTGGAGTGTACCAGCGTCTCCCCAGTACTTC. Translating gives CAWSVPASPQYF.